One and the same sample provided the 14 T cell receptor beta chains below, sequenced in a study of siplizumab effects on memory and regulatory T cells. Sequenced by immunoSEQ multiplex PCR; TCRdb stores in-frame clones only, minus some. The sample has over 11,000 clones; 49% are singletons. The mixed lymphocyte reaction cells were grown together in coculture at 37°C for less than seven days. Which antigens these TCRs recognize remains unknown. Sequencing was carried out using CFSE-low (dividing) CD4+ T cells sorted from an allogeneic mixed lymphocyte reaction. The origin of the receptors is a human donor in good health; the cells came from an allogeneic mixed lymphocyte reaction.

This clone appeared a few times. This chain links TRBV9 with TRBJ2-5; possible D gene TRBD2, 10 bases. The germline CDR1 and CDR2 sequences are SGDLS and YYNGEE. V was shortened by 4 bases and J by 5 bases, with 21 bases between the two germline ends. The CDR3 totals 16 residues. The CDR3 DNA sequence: TGTGCCAGCAGCATGACAGGGGGGACTAGCGTTGAGACCCAGTACTTC. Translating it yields CASSMTGGTSVETQYF.

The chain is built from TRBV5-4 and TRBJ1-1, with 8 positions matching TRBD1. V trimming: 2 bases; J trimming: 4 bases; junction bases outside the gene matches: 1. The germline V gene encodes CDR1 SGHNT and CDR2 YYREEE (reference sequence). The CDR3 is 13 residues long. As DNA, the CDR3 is TGTGCCAGCAGCTTCAGGGGGCGCACTGAAGCTTTCTTT. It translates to CASSFRGRTEAFF. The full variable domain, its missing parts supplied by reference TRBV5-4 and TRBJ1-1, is ETGVTQSPTHLIKTRGQQVTLRCSSQSGHNTVSWYQQALGQGPQFIFQYYREEENGRGNFPPRFSGLQFPNYSSELNVNALELDDSALYLCASSFRGRTEAFFGQGTRLTVV.

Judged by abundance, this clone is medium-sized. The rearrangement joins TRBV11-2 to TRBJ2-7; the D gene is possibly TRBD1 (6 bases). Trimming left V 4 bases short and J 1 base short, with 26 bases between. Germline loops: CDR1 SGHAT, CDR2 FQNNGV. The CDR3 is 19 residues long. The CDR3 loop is CASSSRVPRGAAQSYEQYF. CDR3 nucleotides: TGTGCCAGCAGCTCGAGAGTCCCCAGGGGAGCTGCTCAATCCTACGAGCAGTACTTC.

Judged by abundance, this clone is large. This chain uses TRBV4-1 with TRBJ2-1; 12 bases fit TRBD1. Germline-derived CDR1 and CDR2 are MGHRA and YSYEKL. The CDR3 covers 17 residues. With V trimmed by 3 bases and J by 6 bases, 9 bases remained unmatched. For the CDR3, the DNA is TGCGCCAGCAGCCAGACCACCCCGGGACAGGGGGCCAATGAGCAGTTCTTC. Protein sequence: CASSQTTPGQGANEQFF.

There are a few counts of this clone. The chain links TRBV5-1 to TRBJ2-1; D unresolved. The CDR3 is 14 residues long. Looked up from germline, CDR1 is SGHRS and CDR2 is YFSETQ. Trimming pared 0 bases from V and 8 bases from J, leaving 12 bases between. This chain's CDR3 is CASSLALPFDEQFF. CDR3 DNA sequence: TGCGCCAGCAGCTTGGCACTACCCTTCGATGAGCAGTTCTTC.

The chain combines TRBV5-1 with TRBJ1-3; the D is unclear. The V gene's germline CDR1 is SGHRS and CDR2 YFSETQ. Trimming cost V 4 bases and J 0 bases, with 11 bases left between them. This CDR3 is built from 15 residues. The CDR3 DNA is TGCGCCAGCAGCCAGGATAGCCGCTCTGGAAACACCATATATTTT. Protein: CASSQDSRSGNTIYF.

CDR3 residues: CASSLGGSNHEQYF. CDR3 sequence (DNA): TGTGCCAGCAGCTTAGGCGGGAGTAACCACGAGCAGTACTTC. The gene calls are TRBV11-3 and TRBJ2-7; 7 bases are shared with TRBD2. The V segment lost 1 base and the J segment 5 bases; nucleotides outside the gene matches: 5. Germline V gene lookup returns CDR1 SGHNT and CDR2 YENEEA. The CDR3 loop spans 14 amino acids.

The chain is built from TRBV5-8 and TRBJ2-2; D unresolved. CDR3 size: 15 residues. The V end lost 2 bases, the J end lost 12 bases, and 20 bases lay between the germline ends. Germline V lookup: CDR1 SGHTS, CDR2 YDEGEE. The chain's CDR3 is CASSFRTPVTGKLFF. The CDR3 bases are TGTGCCAGCAGCTTTCGGACCCCTGTAACCGGAAAGCTGTTTTTT.

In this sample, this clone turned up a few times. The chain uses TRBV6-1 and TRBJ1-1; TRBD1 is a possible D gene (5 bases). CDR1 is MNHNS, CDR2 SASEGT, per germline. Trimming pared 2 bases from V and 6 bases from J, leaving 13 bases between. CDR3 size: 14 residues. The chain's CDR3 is CASSEYEGWSEAFF. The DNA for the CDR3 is TGTGCCAGCAGTGAATATGAGGGGTGGTCTGAAGCTTTCTTT.

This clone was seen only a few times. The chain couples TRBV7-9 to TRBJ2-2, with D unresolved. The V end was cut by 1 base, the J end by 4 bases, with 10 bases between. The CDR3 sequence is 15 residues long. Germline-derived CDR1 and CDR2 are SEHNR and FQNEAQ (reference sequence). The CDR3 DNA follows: TGTGCCAGCAGCTTAGTCTCCTCATCCACCGGGGAGCTGTTTTTT. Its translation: CASSLVSSSTGELFF.

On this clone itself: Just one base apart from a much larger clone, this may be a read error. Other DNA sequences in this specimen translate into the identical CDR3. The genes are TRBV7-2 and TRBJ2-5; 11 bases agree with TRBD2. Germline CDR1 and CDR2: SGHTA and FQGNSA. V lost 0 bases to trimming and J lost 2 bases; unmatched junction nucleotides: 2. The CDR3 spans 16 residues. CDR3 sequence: CASSLAASGGQETQYF. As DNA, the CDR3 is TGTGCCAGCAGCTTAGCTGCTAGCGGGGGGCAAGAGACCCAGTACTTC.

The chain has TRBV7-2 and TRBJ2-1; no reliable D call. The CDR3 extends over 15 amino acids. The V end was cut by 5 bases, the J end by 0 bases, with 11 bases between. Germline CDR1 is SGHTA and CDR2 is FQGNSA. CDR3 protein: CASSPQERSYNEQFF. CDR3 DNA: TGTGCCAGCAGCCCGCAGGAGCGCTCCTACAATGAGCAGTTCTTC.

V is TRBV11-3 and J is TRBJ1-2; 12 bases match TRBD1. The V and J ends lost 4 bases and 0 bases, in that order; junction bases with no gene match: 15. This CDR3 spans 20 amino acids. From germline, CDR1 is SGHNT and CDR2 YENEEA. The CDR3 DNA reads TGTGCCAGCAGCTGGGGACAGGGGGCCTGGGGAGCTCAAGCTAACTATGGCTACACCTTC. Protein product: CASSWGQGAWGAQANYGYTF. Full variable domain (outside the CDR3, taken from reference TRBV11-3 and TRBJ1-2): EAGVVQSPRYKIIEKKQPVAFWCNPISGHNTLYWYLQNLGQGPELLIRYENEEAVDDSQLPKDRFSAERLKGVDSTLKIQPAELGDSAVYLCASSWGQGAWGAQANYGYTFGSGTRLTVV.

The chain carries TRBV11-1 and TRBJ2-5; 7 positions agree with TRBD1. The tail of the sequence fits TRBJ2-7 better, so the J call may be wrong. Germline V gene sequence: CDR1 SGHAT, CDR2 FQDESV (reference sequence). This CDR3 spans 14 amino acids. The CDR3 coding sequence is TGTGCCAGCAGTCCACGGGACAGTCCCTACGAGCAGTACTTC. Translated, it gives CASSPRDSPYEQYF.